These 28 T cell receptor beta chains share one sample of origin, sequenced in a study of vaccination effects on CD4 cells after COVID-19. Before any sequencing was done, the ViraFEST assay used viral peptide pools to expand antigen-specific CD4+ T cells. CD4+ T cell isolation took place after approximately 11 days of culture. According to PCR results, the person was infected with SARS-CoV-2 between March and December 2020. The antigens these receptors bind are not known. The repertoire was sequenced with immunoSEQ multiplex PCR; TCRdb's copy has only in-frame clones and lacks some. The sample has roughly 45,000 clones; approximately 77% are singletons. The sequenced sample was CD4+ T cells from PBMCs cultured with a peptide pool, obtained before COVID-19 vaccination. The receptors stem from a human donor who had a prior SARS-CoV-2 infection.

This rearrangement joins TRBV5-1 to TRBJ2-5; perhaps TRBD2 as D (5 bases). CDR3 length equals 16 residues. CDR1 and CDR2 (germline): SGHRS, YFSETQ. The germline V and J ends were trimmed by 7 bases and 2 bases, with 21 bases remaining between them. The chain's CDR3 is CASLPTPLRLQETQYF. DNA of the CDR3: TGCGCCAGCCTTCCCACCCCCCTGAGACTACAAGAGACCCAGTACTTC.

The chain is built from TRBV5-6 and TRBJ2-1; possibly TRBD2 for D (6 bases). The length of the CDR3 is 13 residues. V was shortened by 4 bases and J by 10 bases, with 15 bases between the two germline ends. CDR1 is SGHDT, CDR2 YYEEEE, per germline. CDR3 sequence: CASSPVGGVEQFF. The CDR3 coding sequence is TGTGCCAGCAGCCCCGTGGGGGGAGTAGAGCAGTTCTTC.

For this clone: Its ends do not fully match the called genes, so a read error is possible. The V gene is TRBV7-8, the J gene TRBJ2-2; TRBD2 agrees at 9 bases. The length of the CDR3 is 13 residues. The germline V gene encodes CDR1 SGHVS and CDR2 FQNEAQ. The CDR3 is CASSLAGSGELFF. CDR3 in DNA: TGTGCCAGCAGCCTAGCGGGATCAGGGGAGCTGTTTTTT. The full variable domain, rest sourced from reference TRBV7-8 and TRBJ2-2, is GAGVSQSPRYKVAKRGQDVALRCDPISGHVSLFWYQQALGQGPEFLTYFQNEAQLDKSGLPSDRFFAERPEGSVSTLKIQRTQQEDSAVYLCASSLAGSGELFFGEGSRLTVL.

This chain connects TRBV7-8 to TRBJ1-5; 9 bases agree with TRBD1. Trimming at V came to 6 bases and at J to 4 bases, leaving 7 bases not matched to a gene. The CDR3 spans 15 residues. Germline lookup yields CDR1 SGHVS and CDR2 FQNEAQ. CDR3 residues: CASRQQGARNQPQHF. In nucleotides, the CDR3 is TGTGCCAGCAGACAACAGGGGGCGAGGAATCAGCCCCAGCATTTT. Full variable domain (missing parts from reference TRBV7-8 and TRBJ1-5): GAGVSQSPRYKVAKRGQDVALRCDPISGHVSLFWYQQALGQGPEFLTYFQNEAQLDKSGLPSDRFFAERPEGSVSTLKIQRTQQEDSAVYLCASRQQGARNQPQHFGDGTRLSIL.

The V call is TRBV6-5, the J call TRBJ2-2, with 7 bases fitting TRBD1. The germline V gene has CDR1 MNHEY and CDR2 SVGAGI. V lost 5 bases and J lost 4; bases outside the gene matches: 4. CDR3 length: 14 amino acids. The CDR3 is CASSRQGFTGELFF. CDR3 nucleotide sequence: TGTGCCAGCAGTCGACAGGGTTTCACCGGGGAGCTGTTTTTT.

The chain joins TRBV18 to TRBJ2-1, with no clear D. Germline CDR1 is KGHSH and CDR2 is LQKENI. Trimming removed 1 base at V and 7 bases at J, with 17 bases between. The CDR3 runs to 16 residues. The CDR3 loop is CASSPRKDLGKNEQFF. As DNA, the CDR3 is TGTGCCAGCTCACCACGAAAGGATTTGGGGAAAAATGAGCAGTTCTTC.

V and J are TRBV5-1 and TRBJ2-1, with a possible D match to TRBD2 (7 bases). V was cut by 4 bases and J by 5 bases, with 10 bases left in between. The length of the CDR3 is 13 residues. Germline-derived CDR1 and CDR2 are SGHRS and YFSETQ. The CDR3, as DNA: TGCGCCAGCAGCAACGGGGGGCACAATGAGCAGTTCTTC. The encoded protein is CASSNGGHNEQFF.

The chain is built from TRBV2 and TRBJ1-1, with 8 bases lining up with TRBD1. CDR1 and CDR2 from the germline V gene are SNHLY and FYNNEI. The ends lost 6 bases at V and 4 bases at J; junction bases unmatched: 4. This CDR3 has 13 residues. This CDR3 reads CASSNTGGTEAFF. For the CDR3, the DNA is TGTGCCAGCAGCAATACAGGGGGCACTGAAGCTTTCTTT.

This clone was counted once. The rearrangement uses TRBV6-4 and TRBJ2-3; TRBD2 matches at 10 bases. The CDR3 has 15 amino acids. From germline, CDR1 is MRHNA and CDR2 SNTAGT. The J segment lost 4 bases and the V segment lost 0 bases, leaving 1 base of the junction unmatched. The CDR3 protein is CASSDSLAGADTQYF. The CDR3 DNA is TGTGCCAGCAGTGACTCGCTAGCGGGAGCAGATACGCAGTATTTT.

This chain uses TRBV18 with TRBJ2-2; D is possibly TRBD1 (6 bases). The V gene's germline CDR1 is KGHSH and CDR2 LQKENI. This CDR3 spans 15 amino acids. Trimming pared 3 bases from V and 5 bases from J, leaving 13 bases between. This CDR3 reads CASSPTQGRTGELFF. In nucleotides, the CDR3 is TGTGCCAGCTCACCGACACAGGGTAGGACCGGGGAGCTGTTTTTT.

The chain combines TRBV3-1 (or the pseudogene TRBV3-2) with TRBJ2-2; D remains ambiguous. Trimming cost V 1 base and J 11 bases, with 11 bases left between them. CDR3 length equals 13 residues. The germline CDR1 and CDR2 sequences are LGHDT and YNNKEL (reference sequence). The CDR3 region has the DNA TGTGCCAGCAGCCAAGTGGGCGTCGAAGAGCTGTTTTTT. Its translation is CASSQVGVEELFF.

As DNA, the CDR3 is TGTGCCAGCAGCCCACCCCTTCACTGGCGGGAGGGGTACAATGAGCAGTTCTTC. It is translated as CASSPPLHWREGYNEQFF. The chain recombines TRBV7-2 with TRBJ2-1, with 9 bases fitting TRBD2. The germline V gene encodes CDR1 SGHTA and CDR2 FQGNSA. This CDR3 is 18 amino acids long. J gave up 4 bases and V 5 bases, and 15 bases lay outside the gene matches.

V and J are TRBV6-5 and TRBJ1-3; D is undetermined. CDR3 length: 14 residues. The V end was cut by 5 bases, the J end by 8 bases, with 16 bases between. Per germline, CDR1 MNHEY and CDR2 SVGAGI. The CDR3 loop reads CASSTPSNGDTIYF. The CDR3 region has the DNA TGTGCCAGCAGTACCCCCTCTAACGGGGACACCATATATTTT.

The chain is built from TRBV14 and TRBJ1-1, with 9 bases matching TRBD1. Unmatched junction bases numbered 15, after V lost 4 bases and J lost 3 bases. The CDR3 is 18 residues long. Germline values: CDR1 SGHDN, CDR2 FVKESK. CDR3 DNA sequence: TGTGCCAGCAGCCGGAGCCTTGGACAGGGGAGGGGGGACACTGAAGCTTTCTTT. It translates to CASSRSLGQGRGDTEAFF.

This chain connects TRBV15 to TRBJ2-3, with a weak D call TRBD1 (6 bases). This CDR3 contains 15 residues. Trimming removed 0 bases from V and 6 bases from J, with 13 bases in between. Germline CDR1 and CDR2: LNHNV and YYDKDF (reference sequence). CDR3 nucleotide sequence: TGTGCCACCAGCAGAGATTTTCAGGGGTCGGATACGCAGTATTTT. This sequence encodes CATSRDFQGSDTQYF.

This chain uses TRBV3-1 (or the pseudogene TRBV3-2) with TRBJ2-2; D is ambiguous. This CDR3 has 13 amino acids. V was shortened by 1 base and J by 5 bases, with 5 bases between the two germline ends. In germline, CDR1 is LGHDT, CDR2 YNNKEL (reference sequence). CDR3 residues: CASSQVETGELFF. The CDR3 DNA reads TGTGCCAGCAGCCAAGTCGAAACCGGGGAGCTGTTTTTT.

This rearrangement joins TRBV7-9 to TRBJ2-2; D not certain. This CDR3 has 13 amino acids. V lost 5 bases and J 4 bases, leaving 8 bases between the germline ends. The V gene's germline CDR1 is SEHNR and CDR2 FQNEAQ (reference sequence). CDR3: CASSPLPTGELFF. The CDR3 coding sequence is TGTGCCAGCAGCCCCTTGCCCACCGGGGAGCTGTTTTTT.

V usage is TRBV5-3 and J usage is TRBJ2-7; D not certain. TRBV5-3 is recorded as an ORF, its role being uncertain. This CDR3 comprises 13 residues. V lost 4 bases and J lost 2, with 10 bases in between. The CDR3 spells CARSAGSPYEQYF. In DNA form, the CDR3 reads TGTGCCAGAAGCGCCGGGTCTCCCTACGAGCAGTACTTC.

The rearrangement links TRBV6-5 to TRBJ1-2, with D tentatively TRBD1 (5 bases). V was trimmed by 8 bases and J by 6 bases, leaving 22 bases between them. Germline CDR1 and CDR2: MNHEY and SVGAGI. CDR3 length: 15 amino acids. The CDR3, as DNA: TGTGCCAGCCTTCCGAAAAACGGGGGGTCCGATGGCTACACCTTC. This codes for CASLPKNGGSDGYTF.

The DNA of the CDR3 is TGTGCCAGCAGCTTTCGGAGCGGGGCCTACTACGAGCAGTACTTC. Amino acid sequence: CASSFRSGAYYEQYF. The chain has TRBV7-8 and TRBJ2-7; 7 positions agree with TRBD2. With 3 bases clipped from V and 3 bases from J, the junction kept 8 bases outside the gene matches. The CDR3 has 15 residues. CDR1 is SGHVS, CDR2 FQNEAQ, per germline.

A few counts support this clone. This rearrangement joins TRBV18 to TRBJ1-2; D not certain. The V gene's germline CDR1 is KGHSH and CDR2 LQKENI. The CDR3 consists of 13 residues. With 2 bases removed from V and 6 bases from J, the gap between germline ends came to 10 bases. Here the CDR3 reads CASSPMGMNGYTF. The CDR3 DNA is TGTGCCAGCTCACCAATGGGGATGAATGGCTACACCTTC.

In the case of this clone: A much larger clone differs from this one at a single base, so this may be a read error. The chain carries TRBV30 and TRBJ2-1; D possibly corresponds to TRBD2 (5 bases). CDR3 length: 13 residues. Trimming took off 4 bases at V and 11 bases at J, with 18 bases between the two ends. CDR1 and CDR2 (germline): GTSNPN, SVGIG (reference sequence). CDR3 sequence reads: CAWKERGPGKQFF. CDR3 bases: TGTGCCTGGAAGGAAAGAGGACCCGGGAAGCAGTTCTTC.

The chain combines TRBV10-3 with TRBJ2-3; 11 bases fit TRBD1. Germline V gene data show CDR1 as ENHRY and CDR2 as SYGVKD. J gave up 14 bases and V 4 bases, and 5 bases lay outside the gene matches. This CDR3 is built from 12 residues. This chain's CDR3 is CAISAGGTGGYF. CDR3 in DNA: TGTGCCATCAGTGCCGGGGGGACAGGGGGGTATTTT.

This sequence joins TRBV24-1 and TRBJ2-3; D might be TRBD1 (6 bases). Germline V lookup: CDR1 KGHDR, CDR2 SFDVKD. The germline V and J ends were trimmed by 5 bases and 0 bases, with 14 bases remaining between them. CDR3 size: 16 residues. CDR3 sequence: CATSVRTAPSTDTQYF. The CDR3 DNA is TGTGCCACCAGTGTCCGGACAGCACCTAGCACAGATACGCAGTATTTT.

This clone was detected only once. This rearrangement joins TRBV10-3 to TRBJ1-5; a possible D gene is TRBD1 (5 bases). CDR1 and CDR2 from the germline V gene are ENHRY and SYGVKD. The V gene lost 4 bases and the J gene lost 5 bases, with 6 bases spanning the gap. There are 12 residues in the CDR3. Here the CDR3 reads CAISGGDQPQHF. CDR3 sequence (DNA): TGTGCCATCAGTGGAGGGGATCAGCCCCAGCATTTT.

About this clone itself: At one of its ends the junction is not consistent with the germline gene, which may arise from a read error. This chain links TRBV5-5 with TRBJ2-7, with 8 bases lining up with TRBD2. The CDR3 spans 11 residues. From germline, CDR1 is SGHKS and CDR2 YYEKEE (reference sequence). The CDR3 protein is CASSSGTRMNF. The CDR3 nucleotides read TGTGCCAGCAGCTCCGGGACTAGGATGAACTTC. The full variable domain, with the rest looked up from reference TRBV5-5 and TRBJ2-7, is DAGVTQSPTHLIKTRGQQVTLRCSPISGHKSVSWYQQVLGQGPQFIFQYYEKEERGRGNFPDRFSARQFPNYSSELNVNALLLGDSALYLCASSSGTRMNFGPGTRLTVT.

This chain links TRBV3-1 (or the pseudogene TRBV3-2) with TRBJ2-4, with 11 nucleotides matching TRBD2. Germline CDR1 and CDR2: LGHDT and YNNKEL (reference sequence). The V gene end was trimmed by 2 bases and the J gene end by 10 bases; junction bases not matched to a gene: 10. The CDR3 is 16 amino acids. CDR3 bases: TGTGCCAGCAGCCAATTAGCGGGAGGGGTCAATTCAATTCAGTACTTC. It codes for CASSQLAGGVNSIQYF.

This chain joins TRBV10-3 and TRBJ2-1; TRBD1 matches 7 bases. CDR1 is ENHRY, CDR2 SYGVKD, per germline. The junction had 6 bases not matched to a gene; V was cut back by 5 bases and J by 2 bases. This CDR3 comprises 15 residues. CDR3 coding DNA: TGTGCCATCAGTAGATTACAGGGGACCTACAATGAGCAGTTCTTC. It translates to CAISRLQGTYNEQFF.